The rows below give T cell receptor beta chains drawn from one sample of a study of metastatic and nonmetastatic thyroid tumors. TCRdb re-called clones via MiXCR from the PCR reads. The data contain 45,000 to 55,000 clones, around a quarter of them singletons. Source material: blood. These receptors all come from a male donor with papillary thyroid cancer or a benign thyroid nodule (not recorded which). Some clones in this sample may be carry-over from other donors' samples. Each CDR3 is given with its conserved first and last residue. A D gene is named only where the DNA matches it firmly. Where a row states a size, it is once, few, many or the class of an expanded clone; other rows omit it.

TRBV9,NA,TRBJ2-5,NA,CASSVGRVGETQYF,TGTGCCAGCAGCGTAGGGCGGGTAGGGGAGACCCAGTACTTC
TRBV5-1,TRBD1,TRBJ1-5,NA,CASSLEDRTRDGNQPQHF,TGCGCCAGCAGCTTGGAGGACAGGACTCGTGACGGCAATCAGCCCCAGCATTTT
TRBV7-8,NA,TRBJ1-3,many,CASSLDLRDSNTIYF,TGTGCCAGCAGCTTAGATCTCAGGGACTCAAACACCATATATTTT
TRBV19,NA,TRBJ2-7,many,CASSIRAFYEQYF,TGTGCCAGTAGTATTCGAGCGTTCTACGAGCAGTACTTC
TRBV4-2,TRBD2,TRBJ2-2,NA,CASSQDQTSGTGELFF,TGTGCCAGCAGCCAAGATCAGACTAGCGGGACCGGGGAGCTGTTTTTT
TRBV7-7,TRBD2,TRBJ2-3,many,CASSPKSGGIGTQYF,TGTGCCAGCAGCCCTAAGTCGGGAGGGATAGGTACGCAGTATTTT
TRBV2,NA,TRBJ2-1,many,CASRTSSYNEQFF,TGTGCCAGCAGGACCTCCTCCTACAATGAGCAGTTCTTC
TRBV9,TRBD1,TRBJ2-2,many,CASSPGQGSTGELFF,TGTGCCAGCAGCCCGGGACAGGGGAGCACCGGGGAGCTGTTTTTT
TRBV20-1,TRBD1,TRBJ2-7,many,CSAWDSLSYEQYF,TGCAGTGCTTGGGACAGCCTCTCCTACGAGCAGTACTTC
TRBV25-1,TRBD2,TRBJ2-7,few,CASSEYGGSYEQYF,TGTGCCAGCAGTGAATACGGGGGGAGCTACGAGCAGTACTTC
TRBV27,NA,TRBJ1-4,many,CASSRARGTGGRTNEKLFF,TGTGCCAGCAGTAGGGCCCGTGGCACCGGGGGACGAACTAATGAAAAACTGTTTTTT
TRBV18,NA,TRBJ1-6,many,CATIPPGGDYNSPLHF,TGTGCCACCATCCCCCCCGGGGGCGATTATAATTCACCCCTCCACTTT
TRBV15,NA,TRBJ1-3,NA,CATSRDKGRNGNTIYF,TGTGCCACCAGCAGAGACAAGGGAAGAAACGGAAACACCATATATTTT
TRBV19,TRBD1,TRBJ1-6,NA,CASSPPGQNSPLHF,TGTGCCAGTAGTCCGCCGGGACAGAATTCACCCCTCCACTTT
TRBV6-6,NA,TRBJ2-1,NA,CASSYSGSFYNEQFF,TGTGCCAGCAGTTACAGCGGTAGCTTCTACAATGAGCAGTTCTTC
TRBV6-2/TRBV6-3,NA,TRBJ1-1,medium-sized,CASSYPQGFWNTEAFF,TGTGCCAGCAGTTACCCCCAGGGATTCTGGAACACTGAAGCTTTCTTT
TRBV6-2/TRBV6-3,NA,TRBJ2-7,few,CASTIRGYDEQYF,TGTGCCAGCACCATCAGGGGATACGACGAGCAGTACTTC
TRBV5-1,NA,TRBJ1-1,NA,CASSSTGSYTEAFF,TGCGCCAGCAGCTCGACAGGTTCGTACACTGAAGCTTTCTTT
TRBV5-1,NA,TRBJ2-7,many,CASSLVPGPYEQYF,TGCGCCAGCAGCTTGGTCCCAGGCCCCTACGAGCAGTACTTC
TRBV5-1,NA,TRBJ2-1,NA,CASSLGTELLKTTFTYNEQFF,TGCGCCAGCAGCTTGGGGACCGAGCTACTCAAGACCACCTTCACCTACAATGAGCAGTTCTTC
TRBV7-6,NA,TRBJ2-5,many,CASSLGTVQQETQYF,TGTGCCAGCAGCTTAGGAACGGTGCAGCAAGAGACCCAGTACTTC
TRBV18,TRBD2,TRBJ2-1,many,CASSPVAGVGDNEQFF,TGTGCCAGCTCACCAGTGGCGGGAGTGGGCGACAATGAGCAGTTCTTC
TRBV28,TRBD1,TRBJ2-7,NA,CASSTRQGRFDEQYF,TGTGCCAGCAGTACTAGACAGGGAAGGTTCGACGAGCAGTACTTC
TRBV2,TRBD1,TRBJ2-5,many,CASITGTGQETQYF,TGTGCCAGCATAACCGGGACAGGTCAAGAGACCCAGTACTTC
TRBV10-1,TRBD1,TRBJ1-1,many,CASSDGQAVAEAFF,TGCGCCAGCAGTGACGGACAGGCGGTAGCTGAAGCTTTCTTT
TRBV11-2,TRBD2,TRBJ2-1,once,CASSLQAGGWNEQFF,TGTGCCAGCAGCCTCCAAGCGGGAGGGTGGAATGAGCAGTTCTTC
TRBV9,TRBD1,TRBJ2-3,few,CASSLPGTGKYTDTQYF,TGTGCCAGCAGCTTACCCGGGACAGGGAAATACACAGATACGCAGTATTTT
TRBV6-1,NA,TRBJ1-2,NA,CASSLIPGPNYGYTF,TGTGCCAGCTCACTTATCCCGGGTCCTAACTATGGCTACACCTTC
TRBV5-6,NA,TRBJ2-7,many,CASSWATRADGTLYEQYF,TGTGCCAGCAGCTGGGCGACGAGGGCCGATGGGACACTCTACGAGCAGTACTTC
TRBV6-1,TRBD2,TRBJ2-2,NA,CASSQGTSGRDTGELFF,TGTGCCAGCAGCCAAGGGACTAGCGGGAGAGACACCGGGGAGCTGTTTTTT
TRBV10-1,TRBD1,TRBJ1-1,few,CASSDGQAVSEAFF,TGCGCCAGCAGTGACGGACAGGCGGTATCCGAAGCTTTCTTT
TRBV9,TRBD2,TRBJ2-1,many,CASSVPSSGRGNEQFF,TGTGCCAGCAGCGTACCATCTAGCGGGAGGGGGAATGAGCAGTTCTTC
TRBV7-2,TRBD2,TRBJ2-5,many,CASSPTSAQETQYF,TGTGCCAGCAGCCCAACTAGCGCCCAAGAGACCCAGTACTTC
TRBV27,NA,TRBJ1-6,few,CAFPYKGSPLHF,TGTGCCTTCCCCTATAAGGGGTCACCCCTCCACTTT
TRBV28,TRBD1,TRBJ1-2,many,CASSWGTGENGYTF,TGTGCCAGCAGTTGGGGGACAGGGGAGAATGGCTACACCTTC
TRBV19,NA,TRBJ2-7,few,CASRRDSSSYEQYF,TGTGCCAGTAGAAGGGACTCTAGCTCCTACGAGCAGTACTTC
TRBV2,NA,TRBJ2-7,few,CASKYGGSYEQYF,TGTGCCAGCAAGTACGGGGGCTCCTACGAGCAGTACTTC
TRBV5-1,TRBD1,TRBJ2-7,NA,CASSLAGQGLSEQYF,TGCGCCAGCAGCTTGGCGGGACAGGGTCTCAGTGAGCAGTACTTC
TRBV10-3,NA,TRBJ2-1,few,CAISEYRGTYNEQFF,TGTGCCATCAGTGAGTACCGGGGGACCTACAATGAGCAGTTCTTC
TRBV5-8,NA,TRBJ1-5,many,CASSGGDKYQPQHF,TGTGCCAGCAGCGGGGGGGACAAGTATCAGCCCCAGCATTTT
TRBV18,TRBD2,TRBJ2-2,NA,CASSSSPSGTTGELFF,TGTGCCAGCTCCTCCTCCCCTAGCGGGACCACCGGGGAGCTGTTTTTT
TRBV2,TRBD2,TRBJ2-7,many,CASSGDYSYEQYF,TGTGCCAGCAGCGGGGACTATTCCTACGAGCAGTACTTC
TRBV10-3,NA,TRBJ2-3,few,CAISDTVGSTDTQYF,TGTGCCATCAGTGACACAGTAGGAAGCACAGATACGCAGTATTTT
TRBV4-2,TRBD2,TRBJ2-1,NA,CASSPTTSGGYNEQFF,TGTGCCAGCAGCCCGACGACTAGCGGGGGTTACAATGAGCAGTTCTTC
TRBV5-1,TRBD2,TRBJ2-3,many,CASSLTSAEKDTQYF,TGCGCCAGCAGCTTGACTAGCGCCGAAAAAGATACGCAGTATTTT
TRBV11-2,NA,TRBJ2-2,few,CASSLSRDAGELFF,TGTGCCAGCAGCTTAAGTCGGGACGCCGGGGAGCTGTTTTTT
TRBV6-1,NA,TRBJ1-5,NA,CASSELSGNQPQHF,TGTGCCAGCAGTGAGTTGTCAGGGAATCAGCCCCAGCATTTT
TRBV7-9,NA,TRBJ2-7,many,CASSPIGIYEQYF,TGTGCCAGCAGCCCTATCGGGATTTACGAGCAGTACTTC
TRBV19,NA,TRBJ2-2,medium-sized,CASSIDWTGELFF,TGTGCCAGTAGTATAGACTGGACCGGGGAGCTGTTTTTT
TRBV14,NA,TRBJ2-7,many,CASSQEPPGYYEQYF,TGTGCCAGCAGCCAAGAACCCCCGGGTTACTACGAGCAGTACTTC
TRBV12-3/TRBV12-4,NA,TRBJ2-4,many,CASSYGREGKNIQYF,TGTGCCAGCAGTTACGGGCGGGAAGGCAAAAACATTCAGTACTTC
TRBV30,NA,TRBJ2-3,few,CAWSSGTDTQYF,TGTGCCTGGAGCAGTGGGACAGATACGCAGTATTTT
TRBV5-1,NA,TRBJ2-1,NA,CASSFLLAKHHNEQFF,TGCGCCAGCAGCTTCCTTCTAGCGAAACACCACAATGAGCAGTTCTTC
TRBV4-1,TRBD2,TRBJ2-3,many,CASSPLPSGSDTQYF,TGCGCCAGCAGCCCTTTGCCTAGCGGGAGTGATACGCAGTATTTT
TRBV3-1,NA,TRBJ2-2,many,CASSQVTQNTGELFF,TGTGCCAGCAGCCAAGTAACCCAGAACACCGGGGAGCTGTTTTTT